This paragraph reports one TCR beta chain. The antigen is not known. The use of a sample-barcoded 5' primer and a J-beta primer mix characterized a second PCR of roughly 6 to 11 cycles. The authors tagged each cDNA molecule using a template-switch adaptor with 12 random nucleotides. TCRdb reanalysed the 5' RACE reads using MiXCR and keeps one entry per CDR3 protein. The sample includes 1.5 million to 2 million distinct CDR3 sequences, 28% of them seen just once. The source of the sample is a study of blood T cells in healthy people across ages. Notes on the study in general: Changes in expanded clonotypes were possibly confounded, as the CMV status of donors was unknown.

Germline V lookup: CDR1 SGHKS, CDR2 YYEKEE (reference sequence). The CDR3 has 14 residues. With V trimmed by 4 bases and J by 4 bases, 8 bases remained unmatched. The sequenced material came from blood. This chain joins TRBV5-5 and TRBJ2-7; 7 bases map to TRBD2. The TCR sequence derives from a woman in her thirties in good health. The CDR3 loop reads CASSGGVGVYEQYF. CDR3 nucleotides: TGTGCCAGCAGCGGGGGGGTCGGTGTGTACGAGCAGTACTTC.